Below are 3 T cell receptor beta chains sequenced from a single sample in a study of blood T cell repertoires in COVID-19. TCRdb's table, derived via immunoSEQ multiplex PCR, lists solely in-frame clones and lacks some. The sample lists about 100,000 clones; over 80% were seen once. The specimen was peripheral blood. These receptors were collected from a man aged 50 to 59 with active or convalescent COVID-19.

V is TRBV7-9 and J is TRBJ2-1; TRBD2 might be the D (6 bases). The CDR3 runs to 18 residues. Germline V gives CDR1 SEHNR, CDR2 FQNEAQ (reference sequence). Trimming took off 6 bases at V and 9 bases at J, with 30 bases between the two ends. The CDR3 loop is CASSLRLGGTPAQAEQFF. DNA of the CDR3: TGTGCCAGCAGTTTAAGGTTGGGGGGAACCCCCGCCCAAGCTGAGCAGTTCTTC.

The CDR3 bases are TGTGCCAGCAGTGAACGATCCTCGTCGGTTGGTGAAAAACTGTTTTTT. It codes for CASSERSSSVGEKLFF. The chain links TRBV6-1 to TRBJ1-4; D is undetermined. Between the trimmed V and J ends, which lost 2 bases and 7 bases, there was a span of 17 bases. In germline, CDR1 is MNHNS, CDR2 SASEGT. The CDR3 contains 16 residues.

The chain has TRBV24-1 and TRBJ2-2, with 13 bases aligning to TRBD2. The CDR3 length is 18 residues. Germline assignment: CDR1 KGHDR and CDR2 SFDVKD. Losses at the gene ends were 2 bases for V and 0 bases for J; bases not matched to a gene: 2. This chain's CDR3 is CATSDSGTSGTNTGELFF. The DNA for the CDR3 is TGTGCCACCAGTGATTCCGGGACTAGCGGGACGAACACCGGGGAGCTGTTTTTT.